Following are 24 T cell receptor beta chains from one sample sequenced in a study of beta chain features in type 1 diabetes. TCRB transcripts that were expressed got sequenced, as all of the isolated RNA had been reverse transcribed. Libraries were prepared by immunoSEQ multiplex PCR; TCRdb keeps only in-frame clonotypes and omits some of them. The data show 680,000 or so clones, roughly 16% seen once. The material sequenced was naive CD4+ T cells from blood. The receptors derive from a man aged 18 to 30 in good health.

This clone was observed a handful of times. The V and J genes are TRBV25-1 and TRBJ2-1; 7 bases agree with TRBD1. The V gene's germline CDR1 is MGHDK and CDR2 SYGVNS. CDR3 length: 14 residues. With 3 bases clipped from V and 15 bases from J, the junction kept 14 bases outside the gene matches. CDR3: CASSDYRDRVGRFF. CDR3 coding DNA: TGTGCCAGCAGTGATTACCGGGACAGAGTGGGACGGTTCTTC. The variable domain in full, with the rest retrieved from reference TRBV25-1 and TRBJ2-1, is EADIYQTPRYLVIGTGKKITLECSQTMGHDKMYWYQQDPGMELHLIHYSYGVNSTEKGDLSSESTVSRIRTEHFPLTLESARPSHTSQYLCASSDYRDRVGRFFGPGTRLTVL.

V is TRBV28 and J is TRBJ2-3, with D tentatively TRBD1 (6 bases). CDR3 length: 12 amino acids. Per the germline V gene, CDR1 is MDHEN and CDR2 is SYDVKM. V lost 5 bases and J lost 3, with 6 bases in between. As DNA, the CDR3 is TGTGCCAGCAGTCAGGGGACAGATACGCAGTATTTT. Protein: CASSQGTDTQYF.

Turning to this clone: This may come from a read error, since a much larger clone is one base off. This rearrangement joins TRBV7-3 to TRBJ2-5, with 8 nucleotides matching TRBD1. With V trimmed by 5 bases and J by 5 bases, 4 bases remained unmatched. This CDR3 contains 13 residues. Germline V gene lookup returns CDR1 SGHTA and CDR2 FQGTGA. This chain's CDR3 is CASSQTGDETQYF. CDR3 bases: TGTGCCAGCAGCCAGACAGGGGATGAGACCCAGTACTTC.

The chain couples TRBV5-1 to TRBJ1-2; the match to TRBD1 covers 7 bases. The CDR3 consists of 13 residues. CDR1 SGHRS and CDR2 YFSETQ come from the germline V gene. Germline trimming cut 4 bases from V and 4 bases from J; bases unmatched to any gene: 4. CDR3 in amino acids: CASSAGTAYGYTF. The CDR3 DNA reads as TGCGCCAGCAGCGCCGGGACAGCCTATGGCTACACCTTC. Together with reference TRBV5-1 and TRBJ1-2, the CDR3 gives the full variable domain: KAGVTQTPRYLIKTRGQQVTLSCSPISGHRSVSWYQQTPGQGLQFLFEYFSETQRNKGNFPGRFSGRQFSNSRSEMNVSTLELGDSALYLCASSAGTAYGYTFGSGTRLTVV.

This chain joins TRBV4-3 and TRBJ2-5; maybe TRBD2 (6 bases). The V and J ends lost 4 bases and 1 base respectively, with 10 bases between them. The CDR3 is made up of 14 amino acids. Germline V gene lookup returns CDR1 LGHNA and CDR2 YSLEER. The CDR3: CASSPSGPQETQYF. The CDR3 nucleotides are TGCGCCAGCAGCCCCAGCGGGCCCCAAGAGACCCAGTACTTC.

This clone was recorded a few times. This rearrangement joins TRBV7-3 to TRBJ2-7, with D tentatively TRBD2 (6 bases). Per the germline V gene, CDR1 is SGHTA and CDR2 is FQGTGA. CDR3 length: 14 amino acids. Trimming left V 2 bases short and J 7 bases short, with 15 bases between. The CDR3 reads CASSLGGDLGEQYF. The CDR3 coding sequence is TGTGCCAGCAGCTTAGGCGGGGACCTTGGGGAGCAGTACTTC.

This clone appeared a single time. The J gene is TRBJ2-1, the V gene TRBV6-1, with D tentatively TRBD1 (5 bases). V was shortened by 6 bases and J by 0 bases, with 15 bases between the two germline ends. CDR1 is MNHNS and CDR2 is SASEGT in the germline V gene. The CDR3 spans 16 residues. This chain's CDR3 is CASRERYRSSYNEQFF. Written as DNA, the CDR3 is TGTGCCAGCAGAGAAAGGTACAGGAGCTCCTACAATGAGCAGTTCTTC.

J is TRBJ1-2 and V is TRBV7-2; 9 bases are shared with TRBD1. J was trimmed by 3 bases and V by 0 bases; bases with no gene match: 2. Germline assignment: CDR1 SGHTA and CDR2 FQGNSA. This CDR3 has 15 residues. The CDR3, as DNA: TGTGCCAGCAGCTTAGCGGGACAGGGTGACTATGGCTACACCTTC. Translating it yields CASSLAGQGDYGYTF. The full variable domain, its missing parts supplied by reference TRBV7-2 and TRBJ1-2, is GAGVSQSPSNKVTEKGKDVELRCDPISGHTALYWYRQSLGQGLEFLIYFQGNSAPDKSGLPSDRFSAERTGGSVSTLTIQRTQQEDSAVYLCASSLAGQGDYGYTFGSGTRLTVV.

The rearrangement uses TRBV6-5 and TRBJ2-3, with 10 bases aligning to TRBD2. The ends lost 5 bases at V and 4 bases at J; junction bases unmatched: 6. The CDR3 spans 15 residues. Germline CDR1 reads MNHEY; CDR2 reads SVGAGI. This chain's CDR3 is CASSRGTSEADTQYF. The CDR3 region has the DNA TGTGCCAGCAGTCGCGGGACTAGCGAGGCAGATACGCAGTATTTT.

On this clone: Other DNA sequences in this specimen translate into the identical CDR3. The chain employs TRBV7-2 and TRBJ1-6; D perhaps matches TRBD1 (5 bases). CDR3 length: 13 residues. The germline V gene has CDR1 SGHTA and CDR2 FQGNSA. V was cut by 6 bases and J by 10 bases, with 13 bases left in between. CDR3 amino acids: CASSPLGGSPLHF. DNA of the CDR3: TGTGCCAGCAGTCCATTGGGGGGGTCACCCCTCCACTTT.

The V gene is TRBV9, the J gene TRBJ1-1, with a weak D call TRBD1 (6 bases). Germline values: CDR1 SGDLS, CDR2 YYNGEE. The V gene lost 7 bases and the J gene lost 10 bases, with 17 bases spanning the gap. The CDR3 is 12 residues long. DNA of the CDR3: TGTGCCAGCTCGACAGGACCCGGGGGAGCTTTCTTT. It is translated as CASSTGPGGAFF.

This rearrangement joins TRBV27 to TRBJ1-5; the D gene is possibly TRBD1 (6 bases). Trimming left V 6 bases short and J 0 bases short, with 12 bases between. Germline V lookup: CDR1 MNHEY, CDR2 SMNVEV (reference sequence). The CDR3 has 15 amino acids. The DNA for the CDR3 is TGTGCCAGCAGGGATACAGGGTATAGCAATCAGCCCCAGCATTTT. This gives the protein CASRDTGYSNQPQHF.

This rearrangement joins TRBV7-3 to TRBJ2-4; 12 bases map to TRBD1. From germline, CDR1 is SGHTA and CDR2 FQGTGA. This CDR3 spans 16 amino acids. Unmatched junction bases numbered 10, after V lost 5 bases and J lost 8 bases. CDR3 bases: TGTGCCAGCAGCCTTAAACCCGGGACAGGGGGCCACATTCAGTACTTC. This translates into CASSLKPGTGGHIQYF.

This sequence joins TRBV30 and TRBJ2-2, with D tentatively TRBD1 (5 bases). V was cut by 3 bases and J by 4 bases, with 12 bases left in between. Germline CDR1 reads GTSNPN; CDR2 reads SVGIG (reference sequence). This CDR3 contains 14 residues. CDR3 loop: CAWRMDILTGELFF. The CDR3 nucleotides read TGTGCCTGGAGGATGGACATTCTCACCGGGGAGCTGTTTTTT.

The sample holds many counts of this clone. The genes are TRBV10-3 and TRBJ2-3; TRBD1 matches at 7 bases. The trim removed 10 bases at V and 6 bases at J, leaving 10 bases unmatched. The CDR3 length is 13 residues. Germline assignment: CDR1 ENHRY and CDR2 SYGVKD. The chain's CDR3 is CATTGTVKDTQYF. As DNA, the CDR3 is TGTGCCACGACCGGGACAGTTAAGGATACGCAGTATTTT.

This clone was counted between two and nine times. Distinct nucleotide sequences in the sample also encode this CDR3. The genes are TRBV7-2 and TRBJ2-7, with 8 positions matching TRBD1. V trimming: 4 bases; J trimming: 2 bases; junction bases outside the gene matches: 4. The CDR3 extends over 14 amino acids. From germline, CDR1 is SGHTA and CDR2 FQGNSA. The DNA of the CDR3 is TGTGCCAGCAGCTCCGGACAGGGACCCTACGAGCAGTACTTC. Protein sequence: CASSSGQGPYEQYF.

J is TRBJ2-4 and V is TRBV6-1, with TRBD1 matching over 10 bases. With 2 bases clipped from V and 0 bases from J, the junction kept 4 bases outside the gene matches. This CDR3 is 17 amino acids long. The V gene's germline CDR1 is MNHNS and CDR2 SASEGT. The DNA of the CDR3 is TGTGCCAGCAGTGAATGGACAGGGGGACTAGCCAAAAACATTCAGTACTTC. This gives the protein CASSEWTGGLAKNIQYF.

The chain recombines TRBV9 with TRBJ1-4; D is undetermined. V lost 0 bases and J lost 4, with 7 bases in between. The CDR3 is made up of 14 amino acids. In germline, CDR1 is SGDLS, CDR2 YYNGEE. The CDR3 region is CASSVEAFNEKLFF. The CDR3 bases are TGTGCCAGCAGCGTAGAGGCCTTTAATGAAAAACTGTTTTTT. The complete variable domain, with remaining parts taken from reference TRBV9 and TRBJ1-4, reads DSGVTQTPKHLITATGQRVTLRCSPRSGDLSVYWYQQSLDQGLQFLIQYYNGEERAKGNILERFSAQQFPDLHSELNLSSLELGDSALYFCASSVEAFNEKLFFGSGTQLSVL.

The chain carries TRBV6-5 and TRBJ1-6; 7 positions agree with TRBD1. Germline assignment: CDR1 MNHEY and CDR2 SVGAGI. Unmatched junction bases numbered 11, after V lost 2 bases and J lost 10 bases. The CDR3 extends over 16 amino acids. In nucleotides, the CDR3 is TGTGCCAGCAGTTACGGACAGGTCATAGTAGCGTCACCCCTCCACTTT. Its translation: CASSYGQVIVASPLHF.

In regard to this clone: The same CDR3 is also encoded by other DNA sequences in this sample. For the CDR3, the DNA is TGTGCCAGCAGCGTAGTTGGGGCGACTGAAGCTTTCTTT. It is translated as CASSVVGATEAFF. This chain uses TRBV9 with TRBJ1-1; tentatively, D is TRBD1 (5 bases). Deletions cut 0 bases from V and 5 bases from J, with 8 bases between. Per the germline V gene, CDR1 is SGDLS and CDR2 is YYNGEE. CDR3 size: 13 residues. The variable domain in full, completed from reference TRBV9 and TRBJ1-1, reads DSGVTQTPKHLITATGQRVTLRCSPRSGDLSVYWYQQSLDQGLQFLIQYYNGEERAKGNILERFSAQQFPDLHSELNLSSLELGDSALYFCASSVVGATEAFFGQGTRLTVV.

This clone was seen only a few times. The rearrangement uses TRBV28 and TRBJ1-4; no clear D gene. Germline loops: CDR1 MDHEN, CDR2 SYDVKM. Deletions cut 9 bases from V and 7 bases from J, with 18 bases between. The CDR3 is 14 residues long. CDR3 bases: TGTGCCAGTTGGGCAAAAGCAATGGGTGAAAAACTGTTTTTT. It translates to CASWAKAMGEKLFF.

The chain has TRBV6-4 and TRBJ1-1, with 8 bases fitting TRBD1. The CDR3 has 13 amino acids. J gave up 14 bases and V 3 bases, and 11 bases lay outside the gene matches. The germline V gene has CDR1 MRHNA and CDR2 SNTAGT. The CDR3 coding sequence is TGTGCCAGCAGTGAAGGTGGACAGGGATCTCGGTTCTTT. It specifies CASSEGGQGSRFF.

The gene calls are TRBV7-2 and TRBJ2-1; TRBD2 matches at 10 bases. V lost 7 bases and J lost 3; bases outside the gene matches: 3. The CDR3 runs to 14 residues. In germline, CDR1 is SGHTA, CDR2 FQGNSA. The CDR3 DNA reads as TGTGCCAGCACCCTAGCGGGGGACTACAATGAGCAGTTCTTC. Its protein product is CASTLAGDYNEQFF.

The chain recombines TRBV18 with TRBJ1-1, with TRBD1 identical over 8 bases. The CDR3 contains 16 residues. The germline V gene encodes CDR1 KGHSH and CDR2 LQKENI. The ends lost 7 bases at V and 1 base at J; junction bases unmatched: 11. The CDR3 bases are TGTGCCAGCTTTCAAAAACCGGGACAGGAGAACACTGAAGCTTTCTTT. The encoded protein is CASFQKPGQENTEAFF. Full variable domain (remainder filled in from reference TRBV18 and TRBJ1-1): NAGVMQNPRHLVRRRGQEARLRCSPMKGHSHVYWYRQLPEEGLKFMVYLQKENIIDESGMPKERFSAEFPKEGPSILRIQQVVRGDSAAYFCASFQKPGQENTEAFFGQGTRLTVV.